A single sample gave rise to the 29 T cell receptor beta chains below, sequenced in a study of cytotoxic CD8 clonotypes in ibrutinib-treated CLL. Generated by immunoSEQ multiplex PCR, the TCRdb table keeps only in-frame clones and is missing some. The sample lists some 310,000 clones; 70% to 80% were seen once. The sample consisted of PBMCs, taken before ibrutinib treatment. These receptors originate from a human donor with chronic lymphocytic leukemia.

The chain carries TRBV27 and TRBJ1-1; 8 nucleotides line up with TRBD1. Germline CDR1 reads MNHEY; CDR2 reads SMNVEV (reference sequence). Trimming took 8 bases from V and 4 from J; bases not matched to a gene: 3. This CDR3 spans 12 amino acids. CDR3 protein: CASPDRGTEAFF. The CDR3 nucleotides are TGTGCCAGCCCTGACAGGGGCACTGAAGCTTTCTTT.

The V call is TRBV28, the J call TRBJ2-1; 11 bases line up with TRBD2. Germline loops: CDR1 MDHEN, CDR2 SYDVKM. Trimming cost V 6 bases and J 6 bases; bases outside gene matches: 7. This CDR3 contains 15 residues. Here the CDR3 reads CASRNSGRAFNEQFF. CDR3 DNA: TGTGCCAGCAGAAATAGCGGGAGGGCCTTCAATGAGCAGTTCTTC.

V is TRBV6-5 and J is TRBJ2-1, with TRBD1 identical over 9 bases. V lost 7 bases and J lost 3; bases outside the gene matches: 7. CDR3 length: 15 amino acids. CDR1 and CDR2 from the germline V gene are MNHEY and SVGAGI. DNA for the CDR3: TGTGCCAGCAATAAGGGACAGGGCCTCTACAATGAGCAGTTCTTC. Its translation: CASNKGQGLYNEQFF.

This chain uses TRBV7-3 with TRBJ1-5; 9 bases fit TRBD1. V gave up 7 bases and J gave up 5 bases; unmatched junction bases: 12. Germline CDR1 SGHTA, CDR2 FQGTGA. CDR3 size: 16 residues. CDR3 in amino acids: CASTKSPRQGDQPQHF. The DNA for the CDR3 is TGTGCCAGCACCAAATCCCCCCGACAGGGGGATCAGCCCCAGCATTTT.

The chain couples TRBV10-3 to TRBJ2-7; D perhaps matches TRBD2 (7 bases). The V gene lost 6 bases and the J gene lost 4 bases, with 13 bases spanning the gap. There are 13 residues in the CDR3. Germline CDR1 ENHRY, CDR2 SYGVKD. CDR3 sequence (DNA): TGTGCCATCAGGAGCGGGACAAGTTACGAGCAGTACTTC. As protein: CAIRSGTSYEQYF.

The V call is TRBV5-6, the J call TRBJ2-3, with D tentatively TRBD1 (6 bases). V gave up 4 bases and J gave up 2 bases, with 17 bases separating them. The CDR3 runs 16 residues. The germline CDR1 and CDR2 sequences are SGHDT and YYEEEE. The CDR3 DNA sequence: TGTGCCAGCAGCGGCCAGGACAGATTGTACACAGATACGCAGTATTTT. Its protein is CASSGQDRLYTDTQYF.

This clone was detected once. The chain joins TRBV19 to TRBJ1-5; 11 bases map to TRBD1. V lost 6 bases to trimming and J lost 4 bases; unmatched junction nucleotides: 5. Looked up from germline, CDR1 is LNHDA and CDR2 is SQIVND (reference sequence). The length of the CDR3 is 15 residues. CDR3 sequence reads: CASSRTGGINQPQHF. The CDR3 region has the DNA TGTGCCAGTAGCCGGACAGGGGGCATTAATCAGCCCCAGCATTTT.

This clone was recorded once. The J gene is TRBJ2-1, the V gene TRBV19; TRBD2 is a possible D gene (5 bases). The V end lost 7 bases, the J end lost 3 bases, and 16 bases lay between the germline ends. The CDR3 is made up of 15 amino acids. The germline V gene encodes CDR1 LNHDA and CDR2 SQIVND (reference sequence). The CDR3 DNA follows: TGTGCCAGTACTAAGGACTCCCTGGGCTACAATGAGCAGTTCTTC. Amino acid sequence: CASTKDSLGYNEQFF.

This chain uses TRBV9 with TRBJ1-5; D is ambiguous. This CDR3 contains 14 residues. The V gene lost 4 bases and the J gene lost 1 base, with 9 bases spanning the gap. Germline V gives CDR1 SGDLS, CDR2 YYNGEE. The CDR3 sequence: CASSRLESNQPQHF. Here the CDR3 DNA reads TGTGCCAGCAGCAGACTGGAAAGCAATCAGCCCCAGCATTTT.

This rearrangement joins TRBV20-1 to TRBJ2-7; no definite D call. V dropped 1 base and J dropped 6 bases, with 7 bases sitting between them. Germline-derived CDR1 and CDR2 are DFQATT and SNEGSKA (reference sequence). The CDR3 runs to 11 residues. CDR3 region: CSARGQLEQYF. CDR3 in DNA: TGCAGTGCTAGAGGGCAGCTCGAGCAGTACTTC.

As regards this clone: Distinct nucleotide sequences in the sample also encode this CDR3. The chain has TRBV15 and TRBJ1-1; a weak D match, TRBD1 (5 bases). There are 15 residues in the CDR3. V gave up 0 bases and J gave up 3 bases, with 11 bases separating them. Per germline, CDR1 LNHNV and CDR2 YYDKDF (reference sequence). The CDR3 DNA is TGTGCCACCAGCAGAGATTGGGCGGGGGACACTGAAGCTTTCTTT. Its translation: CATSRDWAGDTEAFF.

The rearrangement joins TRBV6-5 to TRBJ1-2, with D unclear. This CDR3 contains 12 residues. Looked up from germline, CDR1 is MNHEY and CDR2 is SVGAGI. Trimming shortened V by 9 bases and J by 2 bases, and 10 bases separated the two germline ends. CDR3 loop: CASLGQNYGYTF. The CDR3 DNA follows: TGTGCCAGTCTGGGTCAGAACTATGGCTACACCTTC.

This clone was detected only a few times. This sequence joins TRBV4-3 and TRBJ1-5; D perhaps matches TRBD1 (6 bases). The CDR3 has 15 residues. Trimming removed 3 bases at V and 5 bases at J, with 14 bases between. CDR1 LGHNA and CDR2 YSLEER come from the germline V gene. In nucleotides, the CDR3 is TGCGCCAGCAGCCAGGATTGGGGGGCGGATCAGCCCCAGCATTTT. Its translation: CASSQDWGADQPQHF.

The CDR3 DNA is TGTGCCAGCAGCCAATTGAGGTACGAGCAGTACTTC. This sequence encodes CASSQLRYEQYF. The chain recombines TRBV16 with TRBJ2-7, with D unclear. Germline-derived CDR1 and CDR2 are KGHSY and FQNENV. V lost 1 base and J 4 bases, leaving 5 bases between the germline ends. The CDR3 extends over 12 amino acids.

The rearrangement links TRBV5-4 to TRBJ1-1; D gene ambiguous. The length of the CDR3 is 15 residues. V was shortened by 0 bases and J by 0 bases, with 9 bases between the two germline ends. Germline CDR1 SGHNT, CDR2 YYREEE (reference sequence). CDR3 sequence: CASSLVPGLNTEAFF. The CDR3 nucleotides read TGTGCCAGCAGCTTGGTTCCAGGCCTGAACACTGAAGCTTTCTTT.

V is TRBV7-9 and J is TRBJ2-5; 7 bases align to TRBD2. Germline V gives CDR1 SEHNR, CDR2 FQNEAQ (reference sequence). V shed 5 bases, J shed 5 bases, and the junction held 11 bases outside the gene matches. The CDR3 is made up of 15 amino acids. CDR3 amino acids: CASSHVLARGETQYF. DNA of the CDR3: TGTGCCAGCAGCCACGTACTAGCGCGGGGGGAGACCCAGTACTTC.

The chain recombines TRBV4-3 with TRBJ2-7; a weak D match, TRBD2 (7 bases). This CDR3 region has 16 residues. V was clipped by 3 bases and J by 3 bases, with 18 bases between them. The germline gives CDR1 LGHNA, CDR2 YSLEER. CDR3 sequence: CASSQALGGDLYEQYF. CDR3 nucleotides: TGCGCCAGCAGCCAGGCCCTAGGGGGGGATCTCTACGAGCAGTACTTC.

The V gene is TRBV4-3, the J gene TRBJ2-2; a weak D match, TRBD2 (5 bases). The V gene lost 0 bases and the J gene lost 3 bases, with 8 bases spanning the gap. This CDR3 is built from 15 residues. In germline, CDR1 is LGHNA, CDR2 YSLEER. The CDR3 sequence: CASSQDSGDTGELFF. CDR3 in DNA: TGCGCCAGCAGCCAAGACAGCGGAGACACCGGGGAGCTGTTTTTT.

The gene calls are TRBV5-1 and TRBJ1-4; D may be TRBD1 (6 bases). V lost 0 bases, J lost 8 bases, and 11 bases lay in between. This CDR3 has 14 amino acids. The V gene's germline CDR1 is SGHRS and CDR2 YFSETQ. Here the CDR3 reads CASSLEQGLEKLFF. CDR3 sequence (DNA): TGCGCCAGCAGCTTGGAACAGGGCCTCGAAAAACTGTTTTTT.

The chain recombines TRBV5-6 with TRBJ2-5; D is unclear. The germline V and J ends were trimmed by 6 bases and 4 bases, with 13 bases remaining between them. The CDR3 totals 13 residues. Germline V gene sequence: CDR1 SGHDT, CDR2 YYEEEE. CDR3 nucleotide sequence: TGTGCCAGCACCTCGTGGGTAGGAGAGACCCAGTACTTC. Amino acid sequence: CASTSWVGETQYF.

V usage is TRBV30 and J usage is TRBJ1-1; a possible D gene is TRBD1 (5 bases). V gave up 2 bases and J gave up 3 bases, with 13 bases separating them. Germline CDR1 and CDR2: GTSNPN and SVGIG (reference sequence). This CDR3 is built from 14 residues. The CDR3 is CAWSRRGWDTEAFF. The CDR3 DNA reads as TGTGCCTGGAGTAGAAGGGGCTGGGACACTGAAGCTTTCTTT.

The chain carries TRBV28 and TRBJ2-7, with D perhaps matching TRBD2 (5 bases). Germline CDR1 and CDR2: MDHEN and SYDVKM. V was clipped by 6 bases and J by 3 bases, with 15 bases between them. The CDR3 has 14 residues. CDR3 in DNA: TGTGCCAGCAGCCACGGGGTTGCCGACTACGAGCAGTACTTC. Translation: CASSHGVADYEQYF.

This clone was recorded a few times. The CDR3 DNA is TGTGCCAGCAGTGCCCGGGAGGACCATGACCTTCGCAATGAGCAGTTCTTC. Translated: CASSAREDHDLRNEQFF. This chain joins TRBV6-1 and TRBJ2-1, with 7 bases lining up with TRBD2. The CDR3 totals 17 residues. Trimming at V came to 4 bases and at J to 6 bases, leaving 15 bases not matched to a gene. CDR1 is MNHNS, CDR2 SASEGT, per germline.

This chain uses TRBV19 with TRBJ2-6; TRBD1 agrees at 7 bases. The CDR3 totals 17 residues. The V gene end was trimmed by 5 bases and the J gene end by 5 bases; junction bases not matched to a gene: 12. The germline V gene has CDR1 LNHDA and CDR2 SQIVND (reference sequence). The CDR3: CASSPKQGLVRANVLTF. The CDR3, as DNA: TGTGCCAGTAGTCCCAAACAGGGGTTAGTTAGGGCCAACGTCCTGACTTTC.

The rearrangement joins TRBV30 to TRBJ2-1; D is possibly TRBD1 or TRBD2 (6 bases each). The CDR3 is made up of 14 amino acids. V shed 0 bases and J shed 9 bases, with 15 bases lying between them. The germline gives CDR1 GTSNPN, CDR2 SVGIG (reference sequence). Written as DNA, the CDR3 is TGTGCCTGGAGTGTACGGGGGACATGGGGTGAGCAGTTCTTC. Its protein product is CAWSVRGTWGEQFF.

Here the CDR3 reads CASSPSGRAYNEQFF. The CDR3, as DNA: TGTGCCAGCAGTCCTAGCGGGAGGGCCTACAATGAGCAGTTCTTC. V gene TRBV7-8 combines with J gene TRBJ2-1; 12 positions match TRBD2. Trimming cost V 6 bases and J 2 bases; bases outside gene matches: 2. CDR1 SGHVS and CDR2 FQNEAQ come from the germline V gene. The CDR3 totals 15 residues.

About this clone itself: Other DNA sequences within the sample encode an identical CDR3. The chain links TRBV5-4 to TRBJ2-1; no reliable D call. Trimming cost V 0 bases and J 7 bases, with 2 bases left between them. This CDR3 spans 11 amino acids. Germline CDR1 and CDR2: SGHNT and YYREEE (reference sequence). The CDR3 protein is CASSLGNEQFF. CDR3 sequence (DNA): TGTGCCAGCAGCTTGGGGAATGAGCAGTTCTTC.

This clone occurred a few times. CDR3 protein: CASSHRTSGSTDTQYF. CDR3 bases: TGTGCCAGCAGCCATAGGACTAGCGGGAGCACAGATACGCAGTATTTT. This chain joins TRBV7-2 and TRBJ2-3; 11 positions match TRBD2. The trim removed 5 bases at V and 0 bases at J, leaving 4 bases unmatched. Germline CDR1 and CDR2: SGHTA and FQGNSA. CDR3 length: 16 amino acids.

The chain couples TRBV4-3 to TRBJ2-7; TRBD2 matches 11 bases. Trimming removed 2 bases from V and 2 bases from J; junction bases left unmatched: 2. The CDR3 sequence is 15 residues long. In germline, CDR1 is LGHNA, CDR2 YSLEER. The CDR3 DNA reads TGCGCCAGCAGCCAAAGACTAGCGGGGACCTACGAGCAGTACTTC. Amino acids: CASSQRLAGTYEQYF.